The entry that follows covers one T cell receptor beta chain sequence. This entry comes from a study of T cell responses to AZD1222 COVID-19 vaccine. There are 19 residues in the CDR3. Trimming pared 2 bases from V and 5 bases from J, leaving 25 bases between. Germline lookup yields CDR1 SNHLY and CDR2 FYNNEI. TCRdb's table, derived via immunoSEQ multiplex PCR, lists solely in-frame clones and lacks some. The sample has some 95,000 clones, over 75% seen once; the top ten hold around 10%. The V call is TRBV2, the J call TRBJ1-3; D is possibly TRBD1 (5 bases). The source was peripheral blood, collected 28 days after the second AZD1222 dose. The sequence derives from an adult who received the AZD1222 COVID-19 vaccine. CDR3 nucleotide sequence: TGTGCCAGCAGTGAATCGGGACTCTCTTTCACTCTTCACCGAAACACCATATATTTT. Its protein is CASSESGLSFTLHRNTIYF.